Listed here are 15 T cell receptor beta chains from one sample, sequenced in a study of T-cell reconstitution after alpha-beta-depleted transplantation in children. During its preparation, the TCRbeta library received unique molecular identifiers. TCRdb re-called the PCR reads with MiXCR, one entry per CDR3 protein. The sample has 250,000 to 400,000 distinct CDR3 sequences; roughly 25% are singletons. The material sequenced was PBMCs, mostly from graft donor cells, taken 180 days after TCRalphabeta/CD19-depleted stem cell transplant. The receptors were gathered from a male patient younger than 18 who had a stem cell transplant for acute lymphoblastic leukemia, so the T cells may come from the graft donor.

CDR3 in amino acids: CASSLYGAGATGELFF. The CDR3 region has the DNA TGTGCCAGCAGTTTATACGGGGCAGGGGCCACCGGGGAGCTGTTTTTT. The rearrangement links TRBV27 to TRBJ2-2, with a tentative D call TRBD1 (6 bases). The CDR3 extends over 16 amino acids. V dropped 1 base and J dropped 4 bases, with 13 bases sitting between them. Germline CDR1 is MNHEY and CDR2 is SMNVEV (reference sequence).

At least ten counts were recorded for this clonotype. The chain employs TRBV7-2 and TRBJ1-5; no clear D. V shed 1 base and J shed 3 bases, with 10 bases lying between them. Germline CDR1 SGHTA, CDR2 FQGNSA. This CDR3 is 15 amino acids long. CDR3 loop: CASSLGTRFNQPQHF. The CDR3 DNA follows: TGTGCCAGCAGCTTAGGCACGAGATTCAATCAGCCCCAGCATTTT.

This clonotype showed up just a few times. The chain is built from TRBV7-8 and TRBJ2-1; maybe TRBD2 (6 bases). This CDR3 has 16 amino acids. The germline V and J ends were trimmed by 1 base and 0 bases, with 10 bases remaining between them. Germline V gene data show CDR1 as SGHVS and CDR2 as FQNEAQ. The CDR3, as DNA: TGTGCCAGCAGCTTAGTAGCGGCCAGCTCCTACAATGAGCAGTTCTTC. Translation gives CASSLVAASSYNEQFF.

The rearrangement uses TRBV18 and TRBJ1-1; the D is unclear. The CDR3 is 13 amino acids. In germline, CDR1 is KGHSH, CDR2 LQKENI. Between the trimmed V and J ends, which lost 7 bases and 1 base, there was a span of 10 bases. The CDR3 region is CASCPYRNTEAFF. Here the CDR3 DNA reads TGTGCCAGCTGCCCTTACAGGAACACTGAAGCTTTCTTT. The complete variable domain, with remaining parts taken from reference TRBV18 and TRBJ1-1, reads NAGVMQNPRHLVRRRGQEARLRCSPMKGHSHVYWYRQLPEEGLKFMVYLQKENIIDESGMPKERFSAEFPKEGPSILRIQQVVRGDSAAYFCASCPYRNTEAFFGQGTRLTVV.

This chain uses TRBV13 with TRBJ2-7; 7 nucleotides match TRBD1. This CDR3 has 16 amino acids. Per germline, CDR1 PRHDT and CDR2 FYEKMQ (reference sequence). The ends lost 6 bases at V and 0 bases at J; junction bases unmatched: 11. CDR3 coding DNA: TGTGCCAGCAGTTCCGGGGTGGGACAGAGCTCCTACGAGCAGTACTTC. Translating gives CASSSGVGQSSYEQYF.

This clonotype has more than one count but fewer than ten. V is TRBV5-1 and J is TRBJ2-7; maybe TRBD1 (6 bases). V was clipped by 2 bases and J by 5 bases, with 11 bases between them. The germline CDR1 and CDR2 sequences are SGHRS and YFSETQ. The CDR3 spans 13 residues. CDR3 bases: TGCGCCAGCAGCTTACAGGGATCGGACGAGCAGTACTTC. This sequence encodes CASSLQGSDEQYF.

A few counts support this clonotype. V usage is TRBV5-4 and J usage is TRBJ2-7; no firm D call. Trimming cost V 0 bases and J 3 bases, with 13 bases left between them. The V gene's germline CDR1 is SGHNT and CDR2 YYREEE (reference sequence). This CDR3 is built from 15 residues. DNA of the CDR3: TGTGCCAGCAGCTTGGCGTCTAGTCTCAGCTACGAGCAGTACTTC. Translating it yields CASSLASSLSYEQYF.

A few counts support this clonotype. The chain combines TRBV15 with TRBJ1-5; a possible D gene is TRBD1 (5 bases). The germline V gene has CDR1 LNHNV and CDR2 YYDKDF (reference sequence). CDR3 length: 15 residues. V was cut by 8 bases and J by 1 base, with 15 bases left in between. The CDR3 DNA sequence: TGTGCCACCGACGACCGGGACGGCAGCAATCAGCCCCAGCATTTT. Encoded protein: CATDDRDGSNQPQHF.

The genes are TRBV10-2 and TRBJ1-2; TRBD1 is a possible D gene (5 bases). The CDR3 length is 13 residues. Germline V gene sequence: CDR1 WSHSY, CDR2 SAAADI. The ends were cut back, 6 bases at V and 8 bases at J, with 16 bases in the middle. CDR3 in amino acids: CASRGTGGWGYTF. The CDR3 DNA is TGCGCCAGCAGAGGGACGGGAGGATGGGGCTACACCTTC.

V usage is TRBV7-8 and J usage is TRBJ2-7; D ambiguous. The CDR3 extends over 13 amino acids. Germline loops: CDR1 SGHVS, CDR2 FQNEAQ. With 10 bases removed from V and 3 bases from J, the gap between germline ends came to 16 bases. The CDR3 region has the DNA TGTGCCATCAAGCTTAGGAACAGCTACGAGCAGTACTTC. Protein sequence: CAIKLRNSYEQYF.

The chain joins TRBV15 to TRBJ2-3; D is possibly TRBD1 or TRBD2 (5 bases each). Between the trimmed V and J ends, which lost 1 base and 4 bases, there was a span of 12 bases. The length of the CDR3 is 15 residues. In germline, CDR1 is LNHNV, CDR2 YYDKDF (reference sequence). CDR3: CATSRGGSSSDTQYF. CDR3 DNA sequence: TGTGCCACCAGCAGAGGGGGGAGTAGCTCAGATACGCAGTATTTT.

This rearrangement joins TRBV5-4 to TRBJ1-6, with D unclear. This CDR3 is 16 amino acids long. Germline V gene lookup returns CDR1 SGHNT and CDR2 YYREEE (reference sequence). The germline V and J ends were trimmed by 4 bases and 2 bases, with 13 bases remaining between them. In nucleotides, the CDR3 is TGTGCCAGCAGCGGACGAGGTCTGACCTATAATTCACCCCTCCACTTT. This codes for CASSGRGLTYNSPLHF.

The rearrangement uses TRBV9 and TRBJ2-7, with 7 nucleotides matching TRBD2. CDR3 length: 14 amino acids. From germline, CDR1 is SGDLS and CDR2 YYNGEE. V lost 2 bases, J lost 0 bases, and 2 bases stayed unmatched. The DNA for the CDR3 is TGTGCCAGCAGCGTCCGGGACTACTCCTACGAGCAGTACTTC. It encodes CASSVRDYSYEQYF.

This clonotype was counted between two and nine times. This chain connects TRBV28 to TRBJ2-1, with 10 bases lining up with TRBD2. The junction had 10 bases not matched to a gene; V was cut back by 2 bases and J by 3 bases. The CDR3 spans 18 residues. Germline assignment: CDR1 MDHEN and CDR2 SYDVKM. CDR3 sequence reads: CASSLGDLLAGVYNEQFF. The CDR3, as DNA: TGTGCCAGCAGTTTAGGGGACCTTCTAGCGGGGGTCTACAATGAGCAGTTCTTC.

This clonotype turned up a few times. The rearrangement uses TRBV7-3 and TRBJ2-7; D remains ambiguous. The V gene lost 3 bases and the J gene lost 5 bases, with 11 bases spanning the gap. The germline V gene has CDR1 SGHTA and CDR2 FQGTGA. The CDR3 has 13 residues. In DNA, the CDR3 is TGTGCCAGCAGCTTTTCCCCCGTCCACGAGCAGTACTTC. Protein: CASSFSPVHEQYF.